The rows below give T cell receptor beta chains drawn from one sample of a study of blood T cell repertoires in COVID-19. TCRdb's table, derived via immunoSEQ multiplex PCR, lists solely in-frame clones and lacks some. The sample has 250,000 to 350,000 clones, 70% to 90% seen once; the top ten hold approximately 13%. The sequenced material came from peripheral blood. All receptors derive from a woman aged 60-75 years with acute or convalescent COVID-19. Both conserved end residues are part of each CDR3. D genes are given only for firm matches. Some rows mark clone size as missing; the rest say once, few, many or name a class of expanded clone.

d_call j_call v_call clone_size cdr3_length cdr3_nt cdr3_aa
. TRBJ1-4 TRBV5-4 . 13 TGTGCCAGCGGATCCCCCCAGGATGAAAAACTGTTTTTT CASGSPQDEKLFF
. TRBJ1-4 TRBV15 . 15 TGTGCCACCAGCAGAGATCAGGGTCGTAATGAAAAACTGTTTTTT CATSRDQGRNEKLFF
. TRBJ2-1 TRBV27 . 12 TGTGCCAGCAGTGACAGGACGGATGAGCAGTTCTTC CASSDRTDEQFF
. TRBJ1-6 TRBV11-2 . 12 TGTGCCAGCAGCCTTAATAATTCACCCCTCCACTTT CASSLNNSPLHF
. TRBJ1-6 TRBV5-1 . 15 TGCGCCAGCAGCTTAAGCTCTTCCTATAATTCACCCCTCCACTTT CASSLSSSYNSPLHF
TRBD1 TRBJ2-7 TRBV4-1 . 20 TGCGCCAGCAGCCTATTATCCTCCGGTTGGGGACAGGACGCCTCCTACGAGCAGTACTTC CASSLLSSGWGQDASYEQYF
TRBD2 TRBJ2-2 TRBV7-3 . 16 TGTGCCAGCAGCACGGGACTAGCGGGCAACACCGGGGAGCTGTTTTTT CASSTGLAGNTGELFF
. TRBJ2-7 TRBV5-1 . 17 TGCGCCAGCAGCTTGGTGGGCGGGAGTGGGCCCAGGGGCGAGCAGTACTTC CASSLVGGSGPRGEQYF
TRBD1 TRBJ2-7 TRBV5-1 . 13 TGCGCCAGCAGCTCGGGGACAGACTACGAGCAGTACTTC CASSSGTDYEQYF
TRBD1 TRBJ1-2 TRBV24-1 . 13 TGTGCCACCAGTGACCAGGGGGCTTACGGCTACACCTTC CATSDQGAYGYTF
TRBD2 TRBJ2-7 TRBV7-2 . 13 TGTGCCAGCAGCCCGATGAGCGGGGGGGCCGCCTACTTC CASSPMSGGAAYF
TRBD1 TRBJ1-2 TRBV12-3/TRBV12-4 . 13 TGTGCCAGCAGACCGGACAGGGCTCATGGCTACACCTTC CASRPDRAHGYTF
. TRBJ2-3 TRBV18 . 16 TGTGCCAGCTCACAGAACGCTCGTAAGGGGACAGATACGCAGTATTTT CASSQNARKGTDTQYF
. TRBJ1-5 TRBV9 . 16 TGTGCCAGCAGCGCAGGGGAGGGAATCGGCAATCAGCCCCAGCATTTT CASSAGEGIGNQPQHF
. TRBJ2-3 TRBV7-8 few 14 TGTGCCAGCAGCAGGGAAACGGGGGCAGATACGCAGTATTTT CASSRETGADTQYF
. TRBJ1-1 TRBV24-1 . 16 TGTGCCACCAGTGCACGACAGAAAATTTCGAACACTGAAGCTTTCTTT CATSARQKISNTEAFF
TRBD1 TRBJ1-6 TRBV7-2 . 14 TGTGCCAGCAGCGCGACAGGGGATAATTCACCCCTCCACTTT CASSATGDNSPLHF
TRBD1 TRBJ2-7 TRBV13 . 14 TGTGCCAGCAGCGCGTACAGGGGGCCCTACGAGCAGTACTTC CASSAYRGPYEQYF
. TRBJ1-2 TRBV28 . 14 TGTGCCAGCAGTTTCCTACGCGGCACCTATGGCTACACCTTC CASSFLRGTYGYTF
TRBD2 TRBJ2-7 TRBV3-1/TRBV3-2 . 16 TGTGCCAGCAGCCCCGGGTTAGCGGGGGTCGTCTACGAGCAGTACTTC CASSPGLAGVVYEQYF
. TRBJ1-6 TRBV7-2 once 14 TGTGCCAGCAGCAGGGGATCATATAATTCACCCCTCCACTTT CASSRGSYNSPLHF
. TRBJ2-1 TRBV28 . 15 TGTGCCAGCAGGCCCGGGATGAACTCCTACAATGAGCAGTTCTTC CASRPGMNSYNEQFF
. TRBJ1-6 TRBV5-1 once 15 TGCGCCAGCAGCTTGGTAGCAGGGGATAATTCACCCCTCCACTTT CASSLVAGDNSPLHF
TRBD1 TRBJ1-2 TRBV2 . 13 TGTGCCAGCACTGTTACAGGGGGTCATGGCTACACCTTC CASTVTGGHGYTF
. TRBJ1-3 TRBV6-5 once 16 TGTGCCAGCAGTTACGATGGCAGGACCCCCGGAGGGACCATATATTTT CASSYDGRTPGGTIYF
. TRBJ1-4 TRBV18 . 19 TGTGCCAGCTCACCCAAAAGCCCGTGGGGGGGCGGCACTAATGAAAAACTGTTTTTT CASSPKSPWGGGTNEKLFF
. TRBJ2-7 TRBV11-2 . 15 TGTGCCAGCAGCTTAGGCCAGGGTAAGACCTACGAGCAGTACTTC CASSLGQGKTYEQYF